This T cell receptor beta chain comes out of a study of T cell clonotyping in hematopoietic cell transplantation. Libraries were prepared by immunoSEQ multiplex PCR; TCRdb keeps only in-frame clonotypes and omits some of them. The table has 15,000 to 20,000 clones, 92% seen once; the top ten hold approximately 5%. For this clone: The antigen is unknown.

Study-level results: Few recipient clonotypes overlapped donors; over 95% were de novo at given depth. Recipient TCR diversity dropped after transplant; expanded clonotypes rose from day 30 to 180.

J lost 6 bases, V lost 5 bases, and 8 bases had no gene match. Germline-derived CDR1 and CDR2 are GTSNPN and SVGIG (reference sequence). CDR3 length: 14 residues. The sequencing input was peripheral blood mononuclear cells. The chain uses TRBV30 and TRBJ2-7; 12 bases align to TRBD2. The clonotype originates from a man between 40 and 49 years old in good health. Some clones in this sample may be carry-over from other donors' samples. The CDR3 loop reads CAWGPRLAGVEQYF. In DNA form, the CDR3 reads TGTGCCTGGGGGCCCCGACTAGCGGGAGTCGAGCAGTACTTC.